This TCR beta chain comes out of a study of cytomegalovirus exposure and HLA in healthy donors (dated 2017 in TCRdb). At the level of the whole study: A later analysis indicated that the 120 validation repertoires were generated on the platform also employed for the approximately 700 repertoires of the first cohort. The study aimed to test whether cataloging public T cell receptors could reveal signatures of past pathogen exposure. Along with the roughly 670-subject first cohort, a separate validation cohort of more than 90 different subjects was used. To predict cytomegalovirus infection status, the study brought together high-throughput TCR immunosequencing, statistical association of individual TCRs with disease status, and machine learning. Paper-wide results and their limitations: The study listed 170 or so TCR beta chains as associated with cytomegalovirus. In a later analysis, TCRs clustered in the first cohort were found to also tend to co-occur in the 110 or so validation repertoires, with 90% to 95% of cluster scores above 0. While some public TCRs were present in many individuals, most TCR sequences turned up only very rarely across donors. It was suggested by the authors that the approach could potentially be generalized to other disease states and immunological phenotypes. Cytomegalovirus status was reported to be diagnosed by the classifier with high specificity and sensitivity in both the original and validation cohorts. A later analysis lacked HLA typing for the validation cohort, so it scored co-occurrence in that cohort across all 110 or so repertoires. A few of the identified cytomegalovirus-associated TCR beta chains were confirmed in vitro to be specific for cytomegalovirus antigens.

The protocol used for the library was the immunoSEQ multiplex PCR assay. The authors' analysis ran thus. A statistical classification framework was built for diagnosing cytomegalovirus status from the catalog of TCR beta chain sequences. The clones in this table, taken by TCRdb from immuneACCESS, are in-frame only. Not every clone is retained; where verified, under half of the shortfall comes from an unresolved V gene, and the cause of the rest is unknown. The V and J calls and clone size were taken over from that table, and D and trimming were inferred from the DNA. Recorded for this sample are about 130,000 clones; approximately 92% of them occurred a single time. The ten largest clones add up to 8% to 9.5% of the sample. The donors belonged to the validation cohort of over a hundred subjects, which was separate from the roughly 670-subject first cohort. Via the germline V gene (reference sequence), CDR1 is GTSNPN and CDR2 SVGIG. The germline ends are 11 bases apart after V is trimmed by 0 bases and J by 5 bases. Counted from cysteine to phenylalanine, this CDR3 has 13 amino acids. The retained sequence is limited to the CDR3, 39 bases, with the frame set at the first base.

A remark on this clone: This receptor's antigen is unknown. Qualities for individual bases were not recorded, and no much larger clone is one base off.

The sequence joins TRBV30 to TRBJ2-7; the D gene lacks a confident call. This clonotype originated in a woman between 18 and 30 years old in good health and CMV-seropositive. The sample taken for sequencing was PBMCs. The encoded CDR3 is CAWSVRLYDEQYF. The bases read TGTGCCTGGAGTGTACGCCTCTACGACGAGCAGTACTTC.